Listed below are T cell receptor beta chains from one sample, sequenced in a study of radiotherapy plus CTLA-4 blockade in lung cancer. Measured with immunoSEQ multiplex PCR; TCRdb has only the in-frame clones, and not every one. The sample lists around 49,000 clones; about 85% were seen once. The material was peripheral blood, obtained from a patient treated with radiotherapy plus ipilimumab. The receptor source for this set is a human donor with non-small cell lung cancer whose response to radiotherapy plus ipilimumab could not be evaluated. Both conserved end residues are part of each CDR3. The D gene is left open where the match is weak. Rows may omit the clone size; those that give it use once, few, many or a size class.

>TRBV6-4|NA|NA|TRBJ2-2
CASSDEASTGELFF
TGTGCCAGCAGTGACGAGGCGAGCACCGGGGAGCTGTTTTTT
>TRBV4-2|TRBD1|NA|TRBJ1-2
CASSQETAGGYGYTF
TGTGCCAGCAGCCAAGAGACGGCAGGGGGCTATGGCTACACCTTC
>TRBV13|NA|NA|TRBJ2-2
CASSLEGASTGELFF
TGTGCCAGCAGCTTGGAAGGGGCGAGCACCGGGGAGCTGTTTTTT
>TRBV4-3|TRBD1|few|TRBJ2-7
CASSSGQGTYEQYF
TGCGCCAGCAGCTCGGGACAGGGAACCTACGAGCAGTACTTC
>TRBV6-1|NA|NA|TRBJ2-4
CASSETTDQLAKNIQYF
TGTGCCAGCAGTGAAACGACTGACCAGCTAGCCAAAAACATTCAGTACTTC
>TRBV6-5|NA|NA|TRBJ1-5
CAGSLQNSNQPQHF
TGTGCCGGCAGTTTGCAGAATAGCAATCAGCCCCAGCATTTT
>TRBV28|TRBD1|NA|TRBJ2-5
CASSGTGPRSQTQYF
TGTGCCAGCAGTGGGACAGGGCCCCGCAGTCAGACCCAGTACTTC
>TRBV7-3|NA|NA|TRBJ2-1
CASSSQAGSYNEQFF
TGTGCCAGCAGTTCTCAGGCAGGGTCCTACAATGAGCAGTTCTTC
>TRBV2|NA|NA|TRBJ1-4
CASSVAGEPRGRFF
TGTGCCAGCAGTGTGGCAGGGGAGCCCAGAGGACGGTTTTTT
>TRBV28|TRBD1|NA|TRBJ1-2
CASSLGTGHDYGYTF
TGTGCCAGCAGTCTAGGGACAGGGCACGACTATGGCTACACCTTC
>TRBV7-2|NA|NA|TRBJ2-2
CASSLIQSLKSTGELFF
TGTGCCAGCAGCTTAATCCAAAGCCTGAAGTCCACCGGGGAGCTGTTTTTT
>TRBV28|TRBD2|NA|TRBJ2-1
CASRKGLAGEVEFF
TGTGCCAGCAGAAAAGGACTAGCGGGAGAAGTGGAGTTCTTC
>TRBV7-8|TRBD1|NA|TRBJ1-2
CASSPRIGDRHYGYTF
TGCGCCAGCAGCCCAAGAATCGGGGACAGGCACTATGGCTACACCTTC
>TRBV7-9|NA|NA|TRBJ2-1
CASRPRLPDNEQFF
TGTGCCAGCAGACCCCGACTCCCGGACAATGAGCAGTTCTTC
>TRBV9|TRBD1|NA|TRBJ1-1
CASGQGGREDTEAFF
TGTGCCAGCGGACAGGGGGGCAGGGAGGACACTGAAGCTTTCTTT
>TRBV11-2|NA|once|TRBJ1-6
CASSPDSYSPLHF
TGTGCCAGCAGCCCGGACAGTTATTCACCCCTCCACTTT
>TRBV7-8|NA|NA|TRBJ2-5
CASRSQRGETQYF
TGTGCCAGCAGGTCCCAGAGGGGGGAGACCCAGTACTTC
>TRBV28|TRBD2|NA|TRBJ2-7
CASISGGGYEQYF
TGTGCCAGCATCTCGGGGGGGGGCTACGAGCAGTACTTC
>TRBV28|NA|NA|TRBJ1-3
CASSLSGQIMDTIYF
TGTGCCAGCAGTTTGAGTGGACAAATAATGGACACCATATATTTT
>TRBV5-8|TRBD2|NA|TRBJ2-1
CASSLLSGTRHANEQFF
TGTGCCAGCAGCTTGTTGTCAGGGACTAGACATGCCAATGAGCAGTTCTTC
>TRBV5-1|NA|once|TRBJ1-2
CASSESRGVYGYTF
TGCGCCAGCAGCGAGTCCAGGGGAGTCTATGGCTACACCTTC
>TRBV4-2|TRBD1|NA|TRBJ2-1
CASSQAQGGYSEQFF
TGTGCCAGCAGCCAAGCTCAAGGGGGCTACAGTGAGCAGTTCTTC
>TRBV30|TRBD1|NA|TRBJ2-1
CAWWDRAYNEQFF
TGTGCCTGGTGGGACAGGGCCTACAATGAGCAGTTCTTC
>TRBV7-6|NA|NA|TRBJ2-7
CASSLAGGAQGEQYF
TGTGCCAGCAGCTTAGCGGGGGGGGCGCAAGGCGAGCAGTACTTC
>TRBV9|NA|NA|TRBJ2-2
CASSVGFLASTGELFF
TGTGCCAGCAGCGTAGGTTTCCTAGCTAGCACCGGGGAGCTGTTTTTT
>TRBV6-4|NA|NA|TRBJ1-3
CASSERQANTIYF
TGTGCCAGCAGTGAGAGACAGGCAAACACCATATATTTT
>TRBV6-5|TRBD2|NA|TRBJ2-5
CASSYGLAGILETQYF
TGTGCCAGCAGCTACGGACTAGCGGGAATCCTAGAGACCCAGTACTTC
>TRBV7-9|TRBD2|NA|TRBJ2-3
CASSLARGTSGSSDTQYF
TGTGCCAGCAGCTTAGCTCGCGGGACTAGCGGGAGTTCAGATACGCAGTATTTT
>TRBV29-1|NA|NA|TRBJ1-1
CSVERGYTEAFF
TGCAGCGTTGAGAGAGGGTACACTGAAGCTTTCTTT
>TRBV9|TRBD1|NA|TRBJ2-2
CASSSPTGASTGELFF
TGTGCCAGCAGCTCGCCGACAGGGGCGTCGACCGGGGAGCTGTTTTTT
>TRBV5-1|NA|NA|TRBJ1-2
CASSLAGGAGQGGYTF
TGCGCCAGCAGCTTGGCCGGAGGGGCAGGGCAGGGTGGCTACACCTTC
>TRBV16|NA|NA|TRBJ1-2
CASSHQDSKSYGYTF
TGTGCCAGCAGCCACCAGGACAGTAAAAGTTATGGCTACACCTTC
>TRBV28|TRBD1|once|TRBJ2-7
CASSFGTGISYEQYF
TGTGCCAGCAGTTTTGGGACAGGGATAAGCTACGAGCAGTACTTC
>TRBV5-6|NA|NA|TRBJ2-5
CASSSIGLTQYF
TGTGCCAGCAGCTCTATCGGGTTAACCCAGTACTTC
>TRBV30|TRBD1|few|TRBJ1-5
CAWSTGGDQPQHF
TGTGCCTGGAGCACAGGGGGCGATCAGCCCCAGCATTTT
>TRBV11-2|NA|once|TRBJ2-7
CASSSRTETYEQYF
TGTGCCAGCAGCTCTCGGACTGAGACCTACGAGCAGTACTTC
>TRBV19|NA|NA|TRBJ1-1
CASRPESAGTEAFF
TGTGCCAGTAGACCTGAGTCGGCAGGCACTGAAGCTTTCTTT
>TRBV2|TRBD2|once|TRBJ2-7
CASSPTGLGNYEQYF
TGTGCCAGCAGCCCTACGGGACTAGGTAACTACGAGCAGTACTTC
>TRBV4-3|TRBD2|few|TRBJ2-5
CASSQGTSGWETQYF
TGCGCCAGCAGCCAAGGGACTAGTGGCTGGGAGACCCAGTACTTC
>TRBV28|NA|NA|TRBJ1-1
CASSPYPLRSEAFF
TGTGCCAGCAGTCCTTACCCCTTGAGATCTGAAGCTTTCTTT
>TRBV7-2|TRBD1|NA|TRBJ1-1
CASSLMTGREAFF
TGTGCCAGCAGCTTAATGACAGGGCGAGAAGCTTTCTTT
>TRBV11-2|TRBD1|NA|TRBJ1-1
CASSLGQGRNTEAFF
TGTGCCAGCAGCCTTGGACAGGGGCGGAACACTGAAGCTTTCTTT